The 3 T cell receptor beta chains below all came from one sample that was sequenced in a study of blood T cell repertoires in COVID-19. Clones were read by immunoSEQ multiplex PCR, and TCRdb kept only the in-frame ones, dropping some. In the table there are some 120,000 clones, more than 85% of which are singletons. The material sequenced was peripheral blood. The receptors stem from a man aged 45-65 years with COVID-19, enrolled during active disease.

The chain joins TRBV29-1 to TRBJ2-7, with 10 bases identical to TRBD1. The CDR3 runs 15 residues. V trimming: 1 base; J trimming: 4 bases; junction bases outside the gene matches: 7. Germline V gene data show CDR1 as SQVTM and CDR2 as ANQGSEA. For the CDR3, the DNA is TGCAGCGTTGAAGCGGCGGACAGGGGGGGATACGAGCAGTACTTC. It specifies CSVEAADRGGYEQYF.

J is TRBJ2-1 and V is TRBV7-2; 9 bases are a match to TRBD2. V was pared by 1 base and J by 7 bases, with 2 bases of the junction left unmatched. CDR3 length equals 14 residues. Germline CDR1 is SGHTA and CDR2 is FQGNSA. The CDR3 is CASSLGGRANEQFF. CDR3 DNA: TGTGCCAGCAGCTTAGGCGGGAGGGCGAATGAGCAGTTCTTC.

This chain joins TRBV30 and TRBJ1-5; D is unclear. Germline CDR1 GTSNPN, CDR2 SVGIG (reference sequence). The CDR3 consists of 13 residues. The CDR3 DNA follows: TGTGCTTTCGAGCGGGCTGGCAATCAGCCCCAGCATTTT. This codes for CAFERAGNQPQHF.